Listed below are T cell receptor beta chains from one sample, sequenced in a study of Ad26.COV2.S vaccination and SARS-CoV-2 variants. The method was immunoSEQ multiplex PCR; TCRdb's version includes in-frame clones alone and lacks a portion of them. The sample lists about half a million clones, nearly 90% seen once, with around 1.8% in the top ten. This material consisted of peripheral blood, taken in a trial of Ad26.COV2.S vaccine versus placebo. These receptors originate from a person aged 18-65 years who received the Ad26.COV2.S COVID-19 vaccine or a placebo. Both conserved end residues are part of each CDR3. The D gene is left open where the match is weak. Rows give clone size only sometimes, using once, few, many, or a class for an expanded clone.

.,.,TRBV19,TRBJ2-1,CASSLLVSGVGYNEQFF,TGTGCCAGTAGTCTCCTAGTATCGGGAGTGGGGTACAATGAGCAGTTCTTC
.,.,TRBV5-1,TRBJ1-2,CASSLGRTGGYTF,TGCGCCAGCAGCCTAGGACGGACGGGAGGCTACACCTTC
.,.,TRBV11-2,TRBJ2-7,CASSLVFWQGEQYF,TGTGCCAGCAGCTTAGTATTCTGGCAGGGGGAGCAGTACTTC
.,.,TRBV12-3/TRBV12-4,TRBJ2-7,CASSLGREQYF,TGTGCCAGCAGTTTAGGCAGAGAGCAGTACTTC
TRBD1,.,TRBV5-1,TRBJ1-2,CASRWDSLYGYTF,TGCGCCAGCAGGTGGGACAGTCTTTATGGCTACACCTTC
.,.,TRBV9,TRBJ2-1,CASSDSGSEQFF,TGTGCCAGCAGCGACTCCGGGAGTGAGCAGTTCTTC
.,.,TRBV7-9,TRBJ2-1,CASSLGLAGEQFF,TGTGCCAGCAGCTTAGGGCTAGCAGGTGAGCAGTTCTTC
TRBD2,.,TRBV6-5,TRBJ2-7,CASSYRGLAGFYEQYF,TGTGCCAGCAGTTACCGGGGACTAGCGGGGTTCTACGAGCAGTACTTC
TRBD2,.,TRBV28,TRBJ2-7,CASSFLRITSGPYEQYF,TGTGCCAGCAGTTTCTTGCGTATAACTAGCGGTCCCTACGAGCAGTACTTC
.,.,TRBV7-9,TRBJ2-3,CASSLGIPSGDFPQYF,TGTGCCAGCAGCTTAGGAATCCCCTCCGGGGACTTTCCGCAGTATTTT
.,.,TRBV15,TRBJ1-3,CATSRGRNSGNTIYF,TGTGCCACCAGCAGAGGCCGAAACTCTGGAAACACCATATATTTT
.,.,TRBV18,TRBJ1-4,CASSRGEKLFF,TGTGCCAGCTCACGAGGTGAAAAACTGTTTTTT
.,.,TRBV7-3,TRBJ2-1,CASSLTSGGSSYNEQFF,TGTGCCAGCAGCTTAACGTCGGGCGGTTCCTCCTACAATGAGCAGTTCTTC
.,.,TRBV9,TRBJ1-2,CASSAGGRATYGYTF,TGTGCCAGCAGCGCCGGTGGCAGGGCAACCTATGGCTACACCTTC
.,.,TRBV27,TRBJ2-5,CASSFSSRETQYF,TGTGCCAGCAGTTTTTCTAGTCGGGAGACCCAGTACTTC
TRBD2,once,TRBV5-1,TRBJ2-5,CASFQTSGGETQYF,TGCGCCAGCTTTCAGACTAGCGGGGGAGAGACCCAGTACTTC
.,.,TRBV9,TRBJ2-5,CASSGESSFGETQYF,TGTGCCAGCAGCGGGGAATCGTCCTTCGGGGAGACCCAGTACTTC
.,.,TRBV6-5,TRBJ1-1,CASSYFNLNTEAFF,TGTGCCAGCAGTTACTTTAATCTGAACACTGAAGCTTTCTTT
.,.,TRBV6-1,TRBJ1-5,CASSEIGQLDQPQHF,TGTGCCAGCAGTGAAATTGGGCAGCTTGACCAGCCCCAGCATTTT
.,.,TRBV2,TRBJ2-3,CASSLVEGPLGGPDTQYF,TGTGCCAGCAGCCTGGTAGAGGGCCCCCTCGGAGGCCCAGATACGCAGTATTTT
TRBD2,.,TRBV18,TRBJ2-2,CASSLGLAGGPKNTGELFF,TGTGCCAGCTCACTAGGACTAGCGGGAGGGCCGAAGAACACCGGGGAGCTGTTTTTT
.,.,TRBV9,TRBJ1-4,CASSGGTHTTNEKLFF,TGTGCCAGCAGCGGCGGGACACACACAACTAATGAAAAACTGTTTTTT
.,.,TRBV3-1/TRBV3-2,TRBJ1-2,CASSQDPGGYGYTF,TGTGCCAGCAGCCAAGACCCGGGGGGCTATGGCTACACCTTC
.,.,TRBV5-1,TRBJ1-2,CASSYQTEANYGYTF,TGCGCCAGCAGCTACCAGACAGAGGCTAACTATGGCTACACCTTC
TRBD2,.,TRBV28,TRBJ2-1,CASSDPGLAGVNEQFF,TGTGCCAGCAGTGATCCGGGACTAGCGGGAGTTAATGAGCAGTTCTTC
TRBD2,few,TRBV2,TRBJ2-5,CASSEVASGYQETQYF,TGTGCCAGCAGTGAAGTAGCTAGCGGGTACCAAGAGACCCAGTACTTC
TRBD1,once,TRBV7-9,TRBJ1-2,CASSSTGERGYTF,TGTGCCAGCAGCTCCACAGGGGAACGTGGCTACACCTTC
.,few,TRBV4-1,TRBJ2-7,CASSQVGGLFEQYF,TGCGCCAGCAGCCAAGTGGGTGGACTGTTCGAGCAGTACTTC
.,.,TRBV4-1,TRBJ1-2,CASSQDSGIGGYTF,TGCGCCAGCAGCCAAGACTCAGGGATTGGTGGCTACACCTTC
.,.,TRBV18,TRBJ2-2,CASSPLVGTANTGELFF,TGTGCCAGCTCACCACTTGTCGGGACGGCGAACACCGGGGAGCTGTTTTTT
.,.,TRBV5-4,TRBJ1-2,CASSIDYSYGYTF,TGTGCCAGCAGCATAGATTACAGCTATGGCTACACCTTC
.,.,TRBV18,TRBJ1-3,CASSPAGHQPHGNTIYF,TGTGCCAGCTCACCGGCGGGACACCAGCCGCATGGAAACACCATATATTTT
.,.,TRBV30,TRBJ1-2,CAWSEVMAGFGYTF,TGTGCCTGGAGTGAGGTTATGGCAGGGTTTGGCTACACCTTC
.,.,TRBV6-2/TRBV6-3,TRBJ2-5,CASSPHGITETQYF,TGTGCCAGCAGTCCCCACGGGATAACGGAGACCCAGTACTTC
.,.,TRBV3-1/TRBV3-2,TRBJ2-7,CASSQAGLEQYF,TGTGCCAGCAGCCAAGCGGGTCTCGAGCAGTACTTC
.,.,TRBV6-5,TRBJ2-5,CASSYSGIQETQYF,TGTGCCAGCAGTTACTCCGGGATCCAAGAGACCCAGTACTTC
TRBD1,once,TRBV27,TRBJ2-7,CASSPGQGNSYEQYF,TGTGCCAGCAGCCCCGGACAGGGAAACTCCTACGAGCAGTACTTC
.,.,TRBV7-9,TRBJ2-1,CASSLVWTRNEQFF,TGTGCCAGCAGCTTAGTCTGGACTCGCAATGAGCAGTTCTTC
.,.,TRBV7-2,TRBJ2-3,CASSLVSPADTQYF,TGTGCCAGCAGCTTAGTGAGTCCCGCAGATACGCAGTATTTT
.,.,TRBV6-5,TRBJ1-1,CASRPRGEATEAFF,TGTGCCAGCAGACCAAGAGGAGAGGCGACTGAAGCTTTCTTT
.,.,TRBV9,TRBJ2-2,CASSARGKVGELFF,TGTGCCAGCAGCGCCAGGGGAAAGGTCGGGGAGCTGTTTTTT
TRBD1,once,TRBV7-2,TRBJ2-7,CASSPGQGQFYEQYF,TGTGCCAGCAGCCCCGGACAGGGGCAATTCTACGAGCAGTACTTC